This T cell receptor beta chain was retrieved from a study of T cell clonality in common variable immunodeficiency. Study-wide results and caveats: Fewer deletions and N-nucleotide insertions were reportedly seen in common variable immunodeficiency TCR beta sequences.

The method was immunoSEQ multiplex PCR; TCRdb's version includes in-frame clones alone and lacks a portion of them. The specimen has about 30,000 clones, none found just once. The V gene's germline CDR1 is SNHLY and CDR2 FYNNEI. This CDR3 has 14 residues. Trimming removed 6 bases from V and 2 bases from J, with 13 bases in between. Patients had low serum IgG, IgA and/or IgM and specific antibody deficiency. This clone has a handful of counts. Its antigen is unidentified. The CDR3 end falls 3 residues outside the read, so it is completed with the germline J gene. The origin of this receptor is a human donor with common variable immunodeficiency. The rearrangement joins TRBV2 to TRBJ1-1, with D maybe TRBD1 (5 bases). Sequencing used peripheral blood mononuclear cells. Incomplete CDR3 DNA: TGTGCCAGCAGATCGACAGTTACCAACACTGAA. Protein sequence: CASRSTVTNTE. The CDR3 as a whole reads CASRSTVTNTEAFF.